The text below deals with one T cell receptor beta chain. Its antigen is unknown. The sample originates from a study of cytomegalovirus exposure and HLA in healthy donors. Study conclusions and caveats: Researchers reported in a later analysis that a missense DCLRE1C variant was tied to TCR beta V- and J-gene trimming. Cytomegalovirus association was listed for 150 to 200 TCR beta chains.

13 Jbeta primers and 60 Vbeta primers were used for the PCR. Using immunoSEQ multiplex PCR, the repertoire was profiled, and TCRdb retains in-frame clones only, with some absent. The sample shows roughly 130,000 clones, around four fifths of them seen only once. V was shortened by 8 bases and J by 8 bases, with 24 bases between the two germline ends. Germline lookup yields CDR1 SNHLY and CDR2 FYNNEI. CDR3 size: 16 residues. The sample comprised PBMCs. The gene calls are TRBV2 and TRBJ1-4; weak D call: TRBD1 (5 bases). The clonotype comes from a boy between 10 and 17 years old in good health and CMV-seronegative. CDR3 loop: CASSKITSGLREKLFF. Here the CDR3 DNA reads TGTGCCAGCTCAAAAATTACCTCAGGGCTAAGGGAAAAACTGTTTTTT.